The rows below give T cell receptor beta chains drawn from one sample of a study of T cells in localized non-small cell lung cancer. Generated by immunoSEQ multiplex PCR, the TCRdb table keeps only in-frame clones and is missing some. This sample has roughly 21,000 clones, with approximately 85% found just once. Material: peripheral blood mononuclear cells, obtained before any cancer treatment. These receptors were obtained from a male donor aged 60 or over with stage II lung adenocarcinoma. Each CDR3 is given with its conserved first and last residue. D genes are given only for firm matches. Where a row states a size, it is once, few, many or the class of an expanded clone; other rows omit it.

cdr3_aa: CASSPSRRARRAEAFF
cdr3_nt: TGTGCCAGCAGCCCCTCCCGGCGGGCCAGAAGAGCTGAAGCTTTCTTT
d_call: NA
j_call: TRBJ1-1
clone_size: NA
v_call: TRBV9

cdr3_aa: CASSSWGRSTDTQYF
cdr3_nt: TGTGCCAGCAGCTCTTGGGGGAGGAGCACAGATACGCAGTATTTT
d_call: NA
j_call: TRBJ2-3
clone_size: NA
v_call: TRBV11-2

cdr3_aa: CASNRDRTQETQYF
cdr3_nt: TGTGCCAGCAACCGGGACAGGACACAAGAGACCCAGTACTTC
d_call: TRBD1
j_call: TRBJ2-5
clone_size: NA
v_call: TRBV6-1

cdr3_aa: CAISELGSSYNEQFF
cdr3_nt: TGTGCCATCAGTGAGTTGGGAAGCTCCTACAATGAGCAGTTCTTC
d_call: NA
j_call: TRBJ2-1
clone_size: NA
v_call: TRBV10-3

cdr3_aa: CASQHGPYEQYF
cdr3_nt: TGTGCCAGCCAGCACGGTCCCTACGAGCAGTACTTC
d_call: NA
j_call: TRBJ2-7
clone_size: NA
v_call: TRBV27

cdr3_aa: CASSPGGSEQYF
cdr3_nt: TGTGCCAGTAGCCCGGGAGGCTCCGAGCAGTACTTC
d_call: TRBD2
j_call: TRBJ2-7
clone_size: NA
v_call: TRBV19

cdr3_aa: CASSSATGSSEKLFF
cdr3_nt: TGTGCCAGCAGCTCAGCGACAGGGAGTAGTGAAAAACTGTTTTTT
d_call: TRBD1
j_call: TRBJ1-4
clone_size: NA
v_call: TRBV11-2

cdr3_aa: CASSYEGITEAFF
cdr3_nt: TGTGCCAGCAGTTATGAGGGGATCACTGAAGCTTTCTTT
d_call: NA
j_call: TRBJ1-1
clone_size: NA
v_call: TRBV6-6

cdr3_aa: CASSVAPSRVSDTQYF
cdr3_nt: TGTGCCAGCAGCGTAGCCCCTTCCCGGGTCTCAGATACGCAGTATTTT
d_call: NA
j_call: TRBJ2-3
clone_size: NA
v_call: TRBV9

cdr3_aa: CASSSLAGEPYEQYF
cdr3_nt: TGTGCCAGCAGCTCCCTAGCGGGAGAGCCCTACGAGCAGTACTTC
d_call: TRBD2
j_call: TRBJ2-7
clone_size: NA
v_call: TRBV5-6

cdr3_aa: CASSLDDWQETQYF
cdr3_nt: TGTGCCAGCAGCTTAGATGACTGGCAAGAGACCCAGTACTTC
d_call: NA
j_call: TRBJ2-5
clone_size: NA
v_call: TRBV11-2

cdr3_aa: CASSPDLTLAPYGQYF
cdr3_nt: TGTGCCAGTAGTCCAGACCTCACCCTAGCTCCCTACGGCCAGTACTTC
d_call: NA
j_call: TRBJ2-7
clone_size: NA
v_call: TRBV19

cdr3_aa: CASSPASYEQYF
cdr3_nt: TGTGCCAGCAGCCCTGCCTCCTACGAGCAGTACTTC
d_call: NA
j_call: TRBJ2-7
clone_size: NA
v_call: TRBV6-5

cdr3_aa: CASSDTFMSTEAFF
cdr3_nt: TGTGCCAGCAGTGACACCTTCATGAGCACTGAAGCTTTCTTT
d_call: NA
j_call: TRBJ1-1
clone_size: NA
v_call: TRBV6-4

cdr3_aa: CASRGSDTGELFF
cdr3_nt: TGTGCCAGCAGGGGGTCTGACACCGGGGAGCTGTTTTTT
d_call: TRBD1
j_call: TRBJ2-2
clone_size: NA
v_call: TRBV19

cdr3_aa: CASSLSLVGTGLRNTEAFF
cdr3_nt: TGTGCCAGCAGTTTATCGTTGGTGGGGACAGGGCTTAGGAACACTGAAGCTTTCTTT
d_call: TRBD1
j_call: TRBJ1-1
clone_size: NA
v_call: TRBV27

cdr3_aa: CASITERGNIQYF
cdr3_nt: TGTGCCAGCATCACGGAGAGAGGTAACATTCAGTACTTC
d_call: NA
j_call: TRBJ2-4
clone_size: NA
v_call: TRBV2

cdr3_aa: CASRLVRDGRALTEAFF
cdr3_nt: TGTGCAAGTCGCTTAGTCCGGGACGGAAGGGCATTGACTGAAGCTTTCTTT
d_call: NA
j_call: TRBJ1-1
clone_size: NA
v_call: TRBV12-2

cdr3_aa: CAISELPGQSTGELFF
cdr3_nt: TGTGCCATCAGTGAGCTTCCGGGACAGAGCACCGGGGAGCTGTTTTTT
d_call: TRBD1
j_call: TRBJ2-2
clone_size: NA
v_call: TRBV10-3

cdr3_aa: CASSLGGASRYGYTF
cdr3_nt: TGTGCCAGCAGCTTAGGGGGGGCATCGCGCTATGGCTACACCTTC
d_call: NA
j_call: TRBJ1-2
clone_size: NA
v_call: TRBV5-8

cdr3_aa: CASSLIFVISGQVRETQYF
cdr3_nt: TGTGCCAGCAGCTTAATATTTGTTATCTCTGGACAGGTTCGAGAGACCCAGTACTTC
d_call: TRBD1
j_call: TRBJ2-5
clone_size: NA
v_call: TRBV7-9

cdr3_aa: CASSIGGRPSYEQYF
cdr3_nt: TGTGCCAGTAGTATAGGAGGGAGGCCGAGCTACGAGCAGTACTTC
d_call: NA
j_call: TRBJ2-7
clone_size: NA
v_call: TRBV19

cdr3_aa: CASSLGLETQYF
cdr3_nt: TGTGCCAGCAGCTTAGGCTTAGAGACCCAGTACTTC
d_call: NA
j_call: TRBJ2-5
clone_size: NA
v_call: TRBV7-2

cdr3_aa: CASSWTSGYNEQFF
cdr3_nt: TGCGCCAGCAGCTGGACTAGCGGTTACAATGAGCAGTTCTTC
d_call: TRBD2
j_call: TRBJ2-1
clone_size: NA
v_call: TRBV5-1

cdr3_aa: CASSLFALTGELFF
cdr3_nt: TGTGCCAGCAGCTTATTTGCTCTCACCGGGGAGCTGTTTTTT
d_call: NA
j_call: TRBJ2-2
clone_size: NA
v_call: TRBV11-2

cdr3_aa: CASSLRTGRDEEYF
cdr3_nt: TGTGCCAGCAGTTTGAGGACAGGACGGGACGAGGAGTACTTC
d_call: TRBD1
j_call: TRBJ2-7
clone_size: NA
v_call: TRBV27

cdr3_aa: CASSQGEREGADTQYF
cdr3_nt: TGTGCCAGCAGCCAAGGCGAGCGGGAGGGGGCAGATACGCAGTATTTT
d_call: TRBD2
j_call: TRBJ2-3
clone_size: NA
v_call: TRBV4-2

cdr3_aa: CASSFREGNEAFF
cdr3_nt: TGCGCCAGCAGCTTTAGGGAAGGGAATGAAGCTTTCTTT
d_call: NA
j_call: TRBJ1-1
clone_size: once
v_call: TRBV5-1

cdr3_aa: CASSPMGRQRETQYF
cdr3_nt: TGTGCCAGCAGCCCCATGGGACGGCAACGAGAGACCCAGTACTTC
d_call: NA
j_call: TRBJ2-5
clone_size: NA
v_call: TRBV7-9

cdr3_aa: CASARDYNEQFF
cdr3_nt: TGTGCCAGCGCTCGGGACTACAATGAGCAGTTCTTC
d_call: NA
j_call: TRBJ2-1
clone_size: NA
v_call: TRBV19

cdr3_aa: CASSVGTPSNQPQHF
cdr3_nt: TGTGCCAGCAGTGTAGGGACACCCAGCAATCAGCCCCAGCATTTT
d_call: NA
j_call: TRBJ1-5
clone_size: NA
v_call: TRBV28

cdr3_aa: CASSAGTTNNEQFF
cdr3_nt: TGTGCCAGCAGCGCCGGGACTACAAACAATGAGCAGTTCTTC
d_call: TRBD2
j_call: TRBJ2-1
clone_size: NA
v_call: TRBV11-2

cdr3_aa: CASHLRQDPYEQYF
cdr3_nt: TGTGCCAGTCACCTCCGACAGGACCCCTACGAGCAGTACTTC
d_call: NA
j_call: TRBJ2-7
clone_size: NA
v_call: TRBV19

cdr3_aa: CSVDGIQRGQETQYF
cdr3_nt: TGCAGCGTTGATGGGATCCAGCGGGGTCAAGAGACCCAGTACTTC
d_call: TRBD2
j_call: TRBJ2-5
clone_size: NA
v_call: TRBV29-1

cdr3_aa: CASSLGQANRGEKLFF
cdr3_nt: TGTGCCAGCAGCTTGGGACAGGCCAACCGGGGTGAAAAACTGTTTTTT
d_call: NA
j_call: TRBJ1-4
clone_size: NA
v_call: TRBV5-8

cdr3_aa: CASMRREQYF
cdr3_nt: TGTGCCAGCATGAGGAGAGAGCAGTACTTC
d_call: NA
j_call: TRBJ2-7
clone_size: once
v_call: TRBV28

cdr3_aa: CAGQGSTNEKLFF
cdr3_nt: TGTGCGGGACAGGGGAGCACTAATGAAAAACTGTTTTTT
d_call: TRBD1
j_call: TRBJ1-4
clone_size: NA
v_call: TRBV5-8

cdr3_aa: CASSEGLYYTDTQYF
cdr3_nt: TGTGCCAGCAGCGAGGGACTTTACTACACAGATACGCAGTATTTT
d_call: NA
j_call: TRBJ2-3
clone_size: NA
v_call: TRBV7-2

cdr3_aa: CATSSGGSTDTQYF
cdr3_nt: TGTGCCACCAGCAGCGGGGGAAGCACAGATACGCAGTATTTT
d_call: NA
j_call: TRBJ2-3
clone_size: NA
v_call: TRBV15

cdr3_aa: CATRNKNTGELFF
cdr3_nt: TGTGCCACCCGGAACAAGAACACCGGGGAGCTGTTTTTT
d_call: NA
j_call: TRBJ2-2
clone_size: NA
v_call: TRBV19

cdr3_aa: CSAGTGGFNEQFF
cdr3_nt: TGCAGCGCTGGGACAGGGGGCTTTAATGAGCAGTTCTTC
d_call: TRBD1
j_call: TRBJ2-1
clone_size: NA
v_call: TRBV29-1

cdr3_aa: CASRTGRETQYF
cdr3_nt: TGTGCCAGCAGGACAGGGAGAGAGACCCAGTACTTC
d_call: TRBD1
j_call: TRBJ2-5
clone_size: NA
v_call: TRBV28

cdr3_aa: CASSPDRTYEQYF
cdr3_nt: TGTGCCAGCAGCCCTGACCGAACCTACGAGCAGTACTTC
d_call: NA
j_call: TRBJ2-7
clone_size: once
v_call: TRBV7-9

cdr3_aa: CASSWEVGQGVTEAFF
cdr3_nt: TGCGCCAGCAGCTGGGAGGTGGGACAGGGAGTCACTGAAGCTTTCTTT
d_call: TRBD1
j_call: TRBJ1-1
clone_size: once
v_call: TRBV5-1

cdr3_aa: CASSLAGVLSGNTIYF
cdr3_nt: TGTGCCAGCAGCTTGGCGGGGGTCCTCTCTGGAAACACCATATATTTT
d_call: NA
j_call: TRBJ1-3
clone_size: NA
v_call: TRBV5-5

cdr3_aa: CASSLSSAGGLDEQYF
cdr3_nt: TGTGCCAGCAGCTTAAGCTCGGCAGGGGGCTTGGACGAGCAGTACTTC
d_call: TRBD1
j_call: TRBJ2-7
clone_size: NA
v_call: TRBV7-9

cdr3_aa: CASILYSEGTQYF
cdr3_nt: TGTGCCAGCATCCTTTATAGCGAGGGGACCCAGTACTTC
d_call: NA
j_call: TRBJ2-5
clone_size: NA
v_call: TRBV2

cdr3_aa: CASSEGQGGNTEAFF
cdr3_nt: TGTGCCAGCAGCGAAGGACAGGGGGGAAACACTGAAGCTTTCTTT
d_call: TRBD1
j_call: TRBJ1-1
clone_size: NA
v_call: TRBV9

cdr3_aa: CSVGFAYNEQFF
cdr3_nt: TGCAGCGTTGGGTTCGCCTACAATGAGCAGTTCTTC
d_call: NA
j_call: TRBJ2-1
clone_size: once
v_call: TRBV29-1

cdr3_aa: CASSVQEHQPQHF
cdr3_nt: TGTGCCAGCAGTGTCCAGGAGCATCAGCCCCAGCATTTT
d_call: NA
j_call: TRBJ1-5
clone_size: NA
v_call: TRBV6-4

cdr3_aa: CASSDRGGTNTGELFF
cdr3_nt: TGCGCCAGCAGCGACCGCGGGGGCACGAACACCGGGGAGCTGTTTTTT
d_call: NA
j_call: TRBJ2-2
clone_size: NA
v_call: TRBV5-1

cdr3_aa: CASSPRAGSSYNEQFF
cdr3_nt: TGTGCCAGTAGTCCCCGAGCGGGTAGCTCCTACAATGAGCAGTTCTTC
d_call: NA
j_call: TRBJ2-1
clone_size: NA
v_call: TRBV19

cdr3_aa: CASNTDGRNTGELFF
cdr3_nt: TGTGCCAGCAATACGGATGGGCGAAACACCGGGGAGCTGTTTTTT
d_call: NA
j_call: TRBJ2-2
clone_size: NA
v_call: TRBV28

cdr3_aa: CASSLGQEGIQYF
cdr3_nt: TGTGCCAGCAGTTTAGGGCAGGAGGGCATTCAGTACTTC
d_call: NA
j_call: TRBJ2-4
clone_size: NA
v_call: TRBV28

cdr3_aa: CASSKITGVYGYTF
cdr3_nt: TGTGCCAGCAGCAAAATCACAGGAGTCTATGGCTACACCTTC
d_call: NA
j_call: TRBJ1-2
clone_size: NA
v_call: TRBV21-1

cdr3_aa: CASSSRLVSRGEQYF
cdr3_nt: TGTGCCAGCAGCTCGCGACTAGTGTCTAGGGGCGAGCAGTACTTC
d_call: NA
j_call: TRBJ2-7
clone_size: NA
v_call: TRBV11-2

cdr3_aa: CASSRPRESNQPQHF
cdr3_nt: TGTGCCAGCAGCCGCCCCAGGGAGAGCAATCAGCCCCAGCATTTT
d_call: NA
j_call: TRBJ1-5
clone_size: NA
v_call: TRBV11-3

cdr3_aa: CASSQTNGQKKNTGELFF
cdr3_nt: TGCGCCAGCAGCCAAACCAACGGACAGAAAAAAAACACCGGGGAGCTGTTTTTT
d_call: NA
j_call: TRBJ2-2
clone_size: NA
v_call: TRBV4-1

cdr3_aa: CASSQGSNEQFF
cdr3_nt: TGCGCCAGCAGCCAAGGTAGCAATGAGCAGTTCTTC
d_call: NA
j_call: TRBJ2-1
clone_size: NA
v_call: TRBV4-1

cdr3_aa: CASSEGPYSDHF
cdr3_nt: TGTGCCAGCAGTGAAGGGCCATATAGCGACCACTTC
d_call: NA
j_call: TRBJ2-7
clone_size: NA
v_call: TRBV2